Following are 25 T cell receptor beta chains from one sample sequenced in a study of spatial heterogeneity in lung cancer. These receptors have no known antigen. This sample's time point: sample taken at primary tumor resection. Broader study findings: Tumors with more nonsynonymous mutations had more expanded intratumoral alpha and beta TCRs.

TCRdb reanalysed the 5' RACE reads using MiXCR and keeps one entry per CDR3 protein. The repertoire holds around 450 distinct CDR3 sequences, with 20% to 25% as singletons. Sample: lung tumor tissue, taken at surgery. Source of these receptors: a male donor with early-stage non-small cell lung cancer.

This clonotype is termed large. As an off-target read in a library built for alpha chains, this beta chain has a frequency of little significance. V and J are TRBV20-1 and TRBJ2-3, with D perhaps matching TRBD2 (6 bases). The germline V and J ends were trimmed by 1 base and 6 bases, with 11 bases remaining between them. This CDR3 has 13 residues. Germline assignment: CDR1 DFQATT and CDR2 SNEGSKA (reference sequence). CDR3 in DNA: TGCAGTGCTAGAGGACTAGGGGTGGATACGCAGTATTTT. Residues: CSARGLGVDTQYF.

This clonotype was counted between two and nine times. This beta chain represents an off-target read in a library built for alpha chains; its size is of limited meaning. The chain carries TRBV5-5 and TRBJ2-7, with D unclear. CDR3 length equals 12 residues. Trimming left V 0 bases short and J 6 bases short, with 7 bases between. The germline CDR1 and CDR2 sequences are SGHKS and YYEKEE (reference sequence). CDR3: CASSLVSSEQYF. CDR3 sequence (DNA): TGTGCCAGCAGCTTGGTATCATCCGAGCAGTACTTC.

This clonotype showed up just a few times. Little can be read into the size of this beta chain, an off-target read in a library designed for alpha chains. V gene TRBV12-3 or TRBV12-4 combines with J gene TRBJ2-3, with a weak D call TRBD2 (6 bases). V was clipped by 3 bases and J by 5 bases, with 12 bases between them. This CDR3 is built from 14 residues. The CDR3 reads CASSLVLAEDTQYF. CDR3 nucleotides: TGTGCCAGCAGTTTGGTACTAGCTGAAGATACGCAGTATTTT.

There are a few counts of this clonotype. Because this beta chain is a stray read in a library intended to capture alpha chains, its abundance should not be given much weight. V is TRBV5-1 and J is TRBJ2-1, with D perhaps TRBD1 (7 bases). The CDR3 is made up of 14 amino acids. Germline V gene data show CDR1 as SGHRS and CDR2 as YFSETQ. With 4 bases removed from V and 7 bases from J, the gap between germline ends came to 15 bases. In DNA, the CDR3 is TGCGCCAGCAGCCGAGTACAGGGGAGGAATGAGCAGTTCTTC. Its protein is CASSRVQGRNEQFF.

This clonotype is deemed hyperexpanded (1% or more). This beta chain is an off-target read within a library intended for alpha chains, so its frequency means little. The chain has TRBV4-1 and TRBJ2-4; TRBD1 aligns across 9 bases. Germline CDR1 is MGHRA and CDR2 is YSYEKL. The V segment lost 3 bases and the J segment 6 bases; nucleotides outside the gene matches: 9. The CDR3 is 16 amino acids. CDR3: CASSQARQGVSNIQYF. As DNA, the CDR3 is TGCGCCAGCAGCCAGGCTCGACAGGGGGTGTCAAACATTCAGTACTTC.

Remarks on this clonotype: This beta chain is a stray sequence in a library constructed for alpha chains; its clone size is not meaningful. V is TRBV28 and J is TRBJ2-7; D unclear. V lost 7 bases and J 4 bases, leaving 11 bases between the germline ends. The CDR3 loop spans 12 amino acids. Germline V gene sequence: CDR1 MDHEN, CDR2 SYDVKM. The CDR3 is CASNSRRYEQYF. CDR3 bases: TGTGCCAGCAATTCGAGGAGATACGAGCAGTACTTC.

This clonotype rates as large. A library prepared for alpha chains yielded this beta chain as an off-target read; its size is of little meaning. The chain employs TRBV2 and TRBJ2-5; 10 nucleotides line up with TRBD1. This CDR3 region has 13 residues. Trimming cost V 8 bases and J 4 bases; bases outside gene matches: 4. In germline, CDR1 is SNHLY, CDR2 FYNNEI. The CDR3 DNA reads TGTGCCAGCCGCCGGGACAGGGGAGAGACCCAGTACTTC. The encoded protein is CASRRDRGETQYF.

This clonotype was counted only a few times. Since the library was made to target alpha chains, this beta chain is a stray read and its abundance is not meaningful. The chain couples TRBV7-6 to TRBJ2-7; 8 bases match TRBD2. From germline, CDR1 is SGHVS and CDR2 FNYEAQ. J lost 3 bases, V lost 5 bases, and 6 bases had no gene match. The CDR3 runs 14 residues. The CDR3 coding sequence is TGTGCCAGCAGCAACTTGGGACTAGGCTACGAGCAGTACTTC. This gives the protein CASSNLGLGYEQYF.

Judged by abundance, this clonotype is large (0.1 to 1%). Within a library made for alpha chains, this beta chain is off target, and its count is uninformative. The CDR3 sequence is CASSDYYEQYF. CDR3 bases: TGTGCCAGCAGCGATTACTACGAGCAGTACTTC. The V call is TRBV7-2, the J call TRBJ2-7, with D hard to call. The CDR3 has 11 amino acids. Looked up from germline, CDR1 is SGHTA and CDR2 is FQGNSA. Trimming stripped 5 bases from V and 3 bases from J, with 5 bases between.

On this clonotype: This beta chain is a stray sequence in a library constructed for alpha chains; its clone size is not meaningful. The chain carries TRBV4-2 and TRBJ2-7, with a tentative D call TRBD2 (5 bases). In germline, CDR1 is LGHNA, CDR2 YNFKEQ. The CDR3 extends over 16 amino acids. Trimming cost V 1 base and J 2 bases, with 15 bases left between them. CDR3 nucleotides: TGTGCCAGCAGCCAAGCCACGGGAAAAGTGACCTACGAGCAGTACTTC. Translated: CASSQATGKVTYEQYF.

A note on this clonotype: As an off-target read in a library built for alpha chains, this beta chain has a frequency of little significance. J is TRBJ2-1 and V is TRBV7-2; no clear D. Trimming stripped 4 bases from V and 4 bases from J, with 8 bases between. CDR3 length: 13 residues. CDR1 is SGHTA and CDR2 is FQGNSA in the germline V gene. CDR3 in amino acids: CASSWQRYNEQFF. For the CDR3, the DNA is TGTGCCAGCAGCTGGCAACGGTACAATGAGCAGTTCTTC.

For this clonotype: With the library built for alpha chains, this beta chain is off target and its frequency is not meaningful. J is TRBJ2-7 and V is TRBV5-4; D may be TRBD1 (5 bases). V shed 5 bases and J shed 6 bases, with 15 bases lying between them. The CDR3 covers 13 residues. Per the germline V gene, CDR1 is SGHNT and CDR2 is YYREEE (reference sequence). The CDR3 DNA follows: TGTGCCAGCAGGACGACCCCTCAGGGCGAGCAGTACTTC. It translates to CASRTTPQGEQYF.

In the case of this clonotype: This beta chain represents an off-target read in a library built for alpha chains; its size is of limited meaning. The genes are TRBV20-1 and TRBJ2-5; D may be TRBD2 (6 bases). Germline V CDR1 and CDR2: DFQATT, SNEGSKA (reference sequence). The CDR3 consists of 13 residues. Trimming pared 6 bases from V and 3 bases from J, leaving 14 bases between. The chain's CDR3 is CSAPERGKETQYF. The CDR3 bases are TGCAGTGCCCCTGAACGGGGGAAAGAGACCCAGTACTTC.

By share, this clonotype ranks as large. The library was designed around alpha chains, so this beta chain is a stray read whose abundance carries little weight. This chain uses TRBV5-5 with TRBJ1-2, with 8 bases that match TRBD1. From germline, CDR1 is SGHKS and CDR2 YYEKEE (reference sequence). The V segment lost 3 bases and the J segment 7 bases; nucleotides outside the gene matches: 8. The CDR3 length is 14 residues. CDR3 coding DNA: TGTGCCAGCAGCTACGATCAGGGGGCTTCTGGCTACACCTTC. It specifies CASSYDQGASGYTF.

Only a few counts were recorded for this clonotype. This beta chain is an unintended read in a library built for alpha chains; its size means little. The CDR3 is CSAIEEGANTGELFF. The CDR3 DNA sequence: TGCAGTGCTATCGAGGAGGGGGCGAACACCGGGGAGCTGTTTTTT. The rearrangement links TRBV20-1 to TRBJ2-2; possibly TRBD1 or TRBD2 for D (6 bases each). The V and J ends lost 4 bases and 0 bases respectively, with 12 bases between them. CDR3 length equals 15 residues. Germline V CDR1 and CDR2: DFQATT, SNEGSKA (reference sequence).

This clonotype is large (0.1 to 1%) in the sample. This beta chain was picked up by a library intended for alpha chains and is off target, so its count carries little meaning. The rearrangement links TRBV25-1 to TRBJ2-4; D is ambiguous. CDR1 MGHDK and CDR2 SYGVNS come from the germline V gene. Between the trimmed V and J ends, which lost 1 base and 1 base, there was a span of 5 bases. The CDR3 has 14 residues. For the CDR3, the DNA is TGTGCCAGCAGTGAATCCGGGGCCAAAAACATTCAGTACTTC. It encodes CASSESGAKNIQYF.

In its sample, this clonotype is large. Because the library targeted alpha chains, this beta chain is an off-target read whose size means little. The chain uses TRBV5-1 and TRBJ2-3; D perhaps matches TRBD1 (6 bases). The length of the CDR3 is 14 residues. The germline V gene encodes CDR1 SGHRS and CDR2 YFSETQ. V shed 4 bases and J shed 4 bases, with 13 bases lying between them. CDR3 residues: CASSRDRPADTQYF. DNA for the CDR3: TGCGCCAGCAGCCGCGACAGGCCCGCAGATACGCAGTATTTT.

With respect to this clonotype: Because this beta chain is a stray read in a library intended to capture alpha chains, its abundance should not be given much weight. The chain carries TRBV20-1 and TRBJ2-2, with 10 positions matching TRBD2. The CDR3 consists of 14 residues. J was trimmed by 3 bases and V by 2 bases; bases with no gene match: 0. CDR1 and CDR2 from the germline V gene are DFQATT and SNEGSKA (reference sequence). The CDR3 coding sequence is TGCAGTGCTAGACTAGCGGGGGACACCGGGGAGCTGTTTTTT. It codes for CSARLAGDTGELFF.

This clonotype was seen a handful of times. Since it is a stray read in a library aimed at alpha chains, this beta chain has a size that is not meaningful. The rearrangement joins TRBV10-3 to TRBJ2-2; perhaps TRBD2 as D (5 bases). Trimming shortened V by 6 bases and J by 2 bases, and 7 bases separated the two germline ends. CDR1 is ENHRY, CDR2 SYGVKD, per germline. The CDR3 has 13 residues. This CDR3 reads CAISEGNTGELFF. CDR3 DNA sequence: TGTGCCATCAGCGAGGGCAACACCGGGGAGCTGTTTTTT.

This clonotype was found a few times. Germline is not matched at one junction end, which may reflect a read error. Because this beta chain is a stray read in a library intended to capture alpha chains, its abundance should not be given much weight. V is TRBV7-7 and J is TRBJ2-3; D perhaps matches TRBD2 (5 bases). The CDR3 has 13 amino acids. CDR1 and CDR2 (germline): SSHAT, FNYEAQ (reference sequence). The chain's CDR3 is CASSLAREDTQYF. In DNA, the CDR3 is TGTGCTAGCAGCTTAGCGAGGGAAGATACGCAGTATTTT.

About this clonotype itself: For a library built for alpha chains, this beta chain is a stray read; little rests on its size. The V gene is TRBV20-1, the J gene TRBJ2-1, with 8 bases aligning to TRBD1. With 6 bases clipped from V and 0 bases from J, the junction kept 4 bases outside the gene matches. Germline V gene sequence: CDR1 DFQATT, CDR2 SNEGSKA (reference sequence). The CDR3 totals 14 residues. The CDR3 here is CSAQTGDSYNEQFF. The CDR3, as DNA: TGCAGTGCGCAGACAGGGGACTCCTACAATGAGCAGTTCTTC.

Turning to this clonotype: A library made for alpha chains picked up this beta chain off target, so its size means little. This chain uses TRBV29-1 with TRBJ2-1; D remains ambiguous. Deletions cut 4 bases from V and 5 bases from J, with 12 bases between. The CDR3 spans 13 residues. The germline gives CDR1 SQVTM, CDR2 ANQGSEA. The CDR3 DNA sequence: TGCAGCGTTGCCCGCTCGCGGAACAATGAGCAGTTCTTC. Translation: CSVARSRNNEQFF.

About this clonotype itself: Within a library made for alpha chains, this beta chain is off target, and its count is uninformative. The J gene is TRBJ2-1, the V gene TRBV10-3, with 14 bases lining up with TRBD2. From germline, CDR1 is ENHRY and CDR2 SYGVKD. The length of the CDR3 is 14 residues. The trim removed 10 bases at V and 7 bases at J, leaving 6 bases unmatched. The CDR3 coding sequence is TGTGCCACCCGCGGGACTAGCGGGGGAAATGAGCAGTTCTTC. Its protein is CATRGTSGGNEQFF.

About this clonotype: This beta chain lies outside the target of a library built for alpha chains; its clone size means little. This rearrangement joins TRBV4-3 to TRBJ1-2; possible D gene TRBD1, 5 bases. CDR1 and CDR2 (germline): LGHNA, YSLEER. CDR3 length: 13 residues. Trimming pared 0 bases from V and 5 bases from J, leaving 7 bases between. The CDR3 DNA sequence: TGCGCCAGCAGCCAAGAATCAGGGTATGGCTACACCTTC. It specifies CASSQESGYGYTF.

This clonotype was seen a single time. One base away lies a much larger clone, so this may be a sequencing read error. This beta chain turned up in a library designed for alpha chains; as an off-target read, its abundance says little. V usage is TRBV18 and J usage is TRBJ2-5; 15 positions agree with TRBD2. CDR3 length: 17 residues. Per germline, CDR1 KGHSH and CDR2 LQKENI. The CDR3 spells CASPPGLAGGPRETQYF. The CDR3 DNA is TGTGCCAGCCCACCCGGACTAGCGGGGGGGCCTCGGGAGACCCAGTACTTC.